Many counts were recorded for the clone carrying this T cell receptor (beta chain). Its antigen is currently unknown. TCRdb re-called the RT-PCR reads through MiXCR, storing one row per CDR3 protein. The data show a few hundred thousand distinct CDR3 sequences, roughly 15% seen once. These data come from a study of response to subunit inactivated influenza vaccine. Findings of the study overall: That few new T cells are recruited by each seasonal influenza vaccination was the authors' suggestion.

This CDR3 is built from 14 residues. V shed 4 bases and J shed 1 base, with 10 bases lying between them. This sample comprised PBMCs from blood, obtained less than 13 days after vaccination. The J gene is TRBJ1-1, the V gene TRBV12-3 or TRBV12-4, with D tentatively TRBD1 (6 bases). This clonotype was sampled from a man aged 50 to 59 who received an inactivated influenza vaccine. DNA for the CDR3: TGTGCCAGCAGTTCCGGACAGTGGAACACTGAAGCTTTCTTT. This sequence encodes CASSSGQWNTEAFF.